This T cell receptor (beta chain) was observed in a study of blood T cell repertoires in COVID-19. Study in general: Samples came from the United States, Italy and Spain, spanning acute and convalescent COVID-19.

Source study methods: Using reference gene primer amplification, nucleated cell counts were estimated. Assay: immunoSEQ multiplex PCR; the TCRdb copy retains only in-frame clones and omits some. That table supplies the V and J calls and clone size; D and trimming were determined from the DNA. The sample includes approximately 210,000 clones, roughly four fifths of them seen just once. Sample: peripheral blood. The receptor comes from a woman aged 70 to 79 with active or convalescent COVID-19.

CDR3 sequence reads: CASSLWTSGSNEQFF. CDR3 sequence (DNA): TGCGCCAGCAGCTTGTGGACTAGCGGGAGCAATGAGCAGTTCTTC. The rearrangement uses TRBV5-1 and TRBJ2-1, with 13 nucleotides matching TRBD2. After removal of 1 base from V and 6 bases from J, the junction contained 1 base not matched to a gene. Germline V gene sequence: CDR1 SGHRS, CDR2 YFSETQ. There are 15 residues in the CDR3.